This T cell receptor beta chain emerged from a study of blood T cells in healthy people across ages. General observations from the study: TCR beta diversity correlated strongly with naive T cell percentage.

This CDR3 has 13 residues. V was shortened by 2 bases and J by 4 bases, with 7 bases between the two germline ends. Germline V gene lookup returns CDR1 SGHTA and CDR2 FQGNSA. Combining a sample-barcoded 5' primer with a J-beta primer mix, a second PCR ran for roughly 7 to 11 cycles. Each CDR3 protein is one row after TCRdb ran MiXCR on the 5' RACE reads. The sample contains about a million distinct CDR3 sequences, approximately 49% of which appear only once. Details on this clonotype: The antigen remains unidentified.

The origin of this receptor is a man between 25 and 39 years old in good health. The V gene is TRBV7-2, the J gene TRBJ2-3, with unresolved D. Sequenced input: blood. This chain's CDR3 is CASSLQTSDTQYF. The DNA of the CDR3 is TGTGCCAGCAGCTTACAGACCTCAGATACGCAGTATTTT.